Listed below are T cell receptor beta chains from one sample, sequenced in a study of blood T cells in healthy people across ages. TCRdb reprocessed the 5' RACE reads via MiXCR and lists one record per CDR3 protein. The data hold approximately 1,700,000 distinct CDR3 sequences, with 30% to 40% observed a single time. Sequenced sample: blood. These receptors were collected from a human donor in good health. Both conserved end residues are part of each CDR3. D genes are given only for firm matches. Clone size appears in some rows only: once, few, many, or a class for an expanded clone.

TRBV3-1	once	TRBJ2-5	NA	CASSQDSRGQETQYF	TGTGCCAGCAGCCAAGATAGCAGAGGCCAAGAGACCCAGTACTTC
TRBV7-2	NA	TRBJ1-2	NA	CASSSPYTRRMGYTF	TGTGCCAGCAGCTCCCCCTATACAAGACGGATGGGCTACACCTTC
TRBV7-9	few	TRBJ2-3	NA	CASSQRQTGDTQYF	TGTGCCAGCAGCCAACGACAAACTGGGGATACGCAGTATTTT
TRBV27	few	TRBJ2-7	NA	CASSPSVGQTNYEQYF	TGTGCCAGCAGTCCTTCGGTCGGACAGACAAACTACGAGCAGTACTTC
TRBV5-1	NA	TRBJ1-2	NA	CASGLRENYGYTF	TGCGCCAGCGGCTTGCGGGAGAACTATGGCTACACCTTC
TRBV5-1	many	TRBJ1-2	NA	CASSFTGKGNYGYTF	TGCGCCAGCAGCTTTACAGGCAAAGGGAATTATGGCTACACCTTC
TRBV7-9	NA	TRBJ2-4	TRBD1	CASSAGQDLTYVQYF	TGTGCCAGCAGCGCAGGACAGGACCTCACCTACGTGCAGTACTTC
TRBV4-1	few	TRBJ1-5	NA	CASSQDHREGQPQHF	TGCGCCAGCAGCCAAGACCACAGGGAGGGTCAGCCCCAGCATTTT
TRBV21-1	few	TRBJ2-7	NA	CASSKGSGTEEPYEQYF	TGTGCCAGCAGCAAAGGAAGCGGCACCGAAGAGCCCTACGAGCAGTACTTC
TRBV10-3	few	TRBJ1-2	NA	CAISGSAGDAGGYTF	TGTGCCATCAGTGGGTCCGCAGGGGACGCTGGTGGCTACACCTTC
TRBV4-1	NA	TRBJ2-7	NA	CASSQAGPGDHEQYF	TGCGCCAGCAGCCAAGCGGGCCCCGGGGACCACGAGCAGTACTTC
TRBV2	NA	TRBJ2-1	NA	CASKKRRTDDEQFF	TGTGCCAGCAAAAAGAGACGGACGGACGATGAGCAGTTCTTC
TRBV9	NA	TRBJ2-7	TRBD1	CASSVEAGGFSYEQYF	TGTGCCAGCAGCGTAGAGGCAGGGGGCTTCTCCTACGAGCAGTACTTC
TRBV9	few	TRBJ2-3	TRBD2	CASSVGAGDTDTQYF	TGTGCCAGCAGCGTAGGGGCGGGGGACACAGATACGCAGTATTTT
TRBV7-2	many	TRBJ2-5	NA	CASSIRDTQYF	TGTGCCAGCAGCATTCGGGATACCCAGTACTTC
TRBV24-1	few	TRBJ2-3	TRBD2	CATSDLWRGDADTQYF	TGTGCCACCAGTGATTTATGGCGGGGGGACGCAGATACGCAGTATTTT
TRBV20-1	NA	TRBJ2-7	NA	CSASSANEQYF	TGCAGTGCTTCGAGTGCGAACGAGCAGTACTTC
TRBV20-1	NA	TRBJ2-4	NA	CSANMGGLAKNIQYF	TGCAGTGCAAATATGGGGGGATTAGCCAAAAACATTCAGTACTTC
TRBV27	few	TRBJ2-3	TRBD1	CASSPRDSRSDTQYF	TGTGCCAGCAGTCCCCGGGACAGCAGATCAGATACGCAGTATTTT
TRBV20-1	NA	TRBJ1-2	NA	CGAATGPANYGYTF	TGCGGTGCTGCTACAGGGCCCGCTAACTATGGCTACACCTTC
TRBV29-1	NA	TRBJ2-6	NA	CSVWGSGANVLTF	TGCAGCGTTTGGGGGTCTGGGGCCAACGTCCTGACTTTC
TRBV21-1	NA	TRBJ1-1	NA	CASSTPSLMNTEAFF	TGTGCCAGCAGCACTCCGAGTTTAATGAACACTGAAGCTTTCTTT
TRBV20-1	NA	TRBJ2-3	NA	CSATIGTSTPTDTQYF	TGCAGTGCCACTATCGGGACCTCAACCCCCACAGATACGCAGTATTTT
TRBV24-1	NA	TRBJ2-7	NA	CATSDPDTLSYNEQYF	TGTGCCACCAGTGATCCTGACACCCTCTCCTACAATGAGCAGTACTTC
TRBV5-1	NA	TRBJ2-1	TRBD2	CASSPSGTSGATSYNEQFF	TGCGCCAGCAGCCCCTCCGGGACTAGCGGGGCCACCTCCTACAATGAGCAGTTCTTC
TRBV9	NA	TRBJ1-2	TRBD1	CASGTGQVRGYTF	TGTGCCAGCGGGACAGGGCAGGTGAGGGGCTACACCTTC
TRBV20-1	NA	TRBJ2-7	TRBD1	CSARPRDRDFYEQYF	TGCAGTGCTAGACCCCGGGACAGGGACTTCTACGAGCAGTACTTC
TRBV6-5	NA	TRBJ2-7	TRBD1	CASSQQGVYEQYF	TGTGCCAGCAGTCAGCAGGGGGTCTACGAGCAGTACTTC